This T cell receptor beta chain was recovered during a study of T cell responses to AZD1222 COVID-19 vaccine. About this clone: Antigen specificity is unknown.

Sequencing used immunoSEQ multiplex PCR; TCRdb keeps in-frame clones, though not all of them. The table lists over 110,000 clones, approximately 90% of them singletons. V was clipped by 3 bases and J by 1 base, with 12 bases between them. This CDR3 spans 15 amino acids. The germline CDR1 and CDR2 sequences are SGHTA and FQGNSA. Study findings and constraints: Repertoires in all cases were sampled only once the peak T cell response had passed. The study found Spike-specific TCR breadth and depth rose after two AZD1222 doses. Baseline seropositives among AZD1222 recipients totaled only five or six.

Both about-4-week and about-12-week second-dose recipients were combined. The rearrangement uses TRBV7-2 and TRBJ1-2; D is ambiguous. The sequence derives from an adult who received the AZD1222 COVID-19 vaccine. This material consisted of peripheral blood, taken 28 days after the second AZD1222 dose. This CDR3 reads CASSLSQLSNYGYTF. CDR3 sequence (DNA): TGTGCCAGCAGCTTGTCACAGCTAAGTAACTATGGCTACACCTTC.